There are many counts of the clone carrying this T cell receptor (beta chain). This record comes from a study of human T cells and chemical hapten exposure. TCRdb re-derived calls from the RACE reads in MiXCR, one entry per CDR3 protein. The table has about 42,000 distinct CDR3 sequences, 8% to 9% seen once. The CDR3 covers 15 residues. In germline, CDR1 is KGHSH, CDR2 LQKENI. V shed 6 bases and J shed 1 base, with 12 bases lying between them. The time point was: patch test 2, 6 weeks after DPC sensitization. The treatment denotes: therapeutic diphenylcyclopropenone sensitization with weekly scalp DPC. Patients had alopecia, were aged 18 to 70, and were not pregnant.

The sample here was whole blood, taken in connection with sensitization to the hapten diphenylcyclopropenone (DPC). The sequence was collected from a woman in her thirties or forties with alopecia areata. Some clones in this sample may be carry-over from other donors' samples. The chain has TRBV18 and TRBJ2-2; TRBD2 might be the D (5 bases). For the CDR3, the DNA is TGTGCCAGCTCCCCGCCTCGGGGGAACACCGGGGAGCTGTTTTTT. Encoded protein: CASSPPRGNTGELFF. The full variable domain, in which reference TRBV18 and TRBJ2-2 provide the parts outside the CDR3, is NAGVMQNPRHLVRRRGQEARLRCSPMKGHSHVYWYRQLPEEGLKFMVYLQKENIIDESGMPKERFSAEFPKEGPSILRIQQVVRGDSAAYFCASSPPRGNTGELFFGEGSRLTVL.